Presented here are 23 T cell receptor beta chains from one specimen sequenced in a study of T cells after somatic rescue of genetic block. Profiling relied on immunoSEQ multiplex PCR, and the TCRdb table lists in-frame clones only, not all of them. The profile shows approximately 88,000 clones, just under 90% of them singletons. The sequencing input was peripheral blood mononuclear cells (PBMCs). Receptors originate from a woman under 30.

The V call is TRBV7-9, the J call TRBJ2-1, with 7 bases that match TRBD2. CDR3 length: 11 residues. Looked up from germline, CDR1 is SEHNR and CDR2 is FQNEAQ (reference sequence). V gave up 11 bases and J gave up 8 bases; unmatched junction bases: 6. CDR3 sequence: CAGIAGDEQFF. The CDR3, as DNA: TGTGCCGGGATAGCGGGTGATGAGCAGTTCTTC.

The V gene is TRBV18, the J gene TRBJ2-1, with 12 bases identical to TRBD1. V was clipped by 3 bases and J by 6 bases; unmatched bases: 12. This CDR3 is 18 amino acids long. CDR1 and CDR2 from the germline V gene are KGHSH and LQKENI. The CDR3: CASSPRPGQGALGNEQFF. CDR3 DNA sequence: TGTGCCAGCTCACCCCGCCCGGGACAGGGGGCTCTCGGCAATGAGCAGTTCTTC.

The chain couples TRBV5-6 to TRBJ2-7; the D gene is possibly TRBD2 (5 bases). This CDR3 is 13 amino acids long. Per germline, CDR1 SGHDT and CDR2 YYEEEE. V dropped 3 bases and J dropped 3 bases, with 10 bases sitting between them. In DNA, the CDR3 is TGTGCCAGCAGCTCGGGGAGATACTACGAGCAGTACTTC. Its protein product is CASSSGRYYEQYF.

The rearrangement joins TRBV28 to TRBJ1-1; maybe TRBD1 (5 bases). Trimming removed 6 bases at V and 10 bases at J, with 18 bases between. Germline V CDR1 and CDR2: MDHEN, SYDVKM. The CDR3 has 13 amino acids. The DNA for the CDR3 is TGTGCCAGCAGACCGGGGGTTAACGGTGTAGCTTTCTTT. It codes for CASRPGVNGVAFF.

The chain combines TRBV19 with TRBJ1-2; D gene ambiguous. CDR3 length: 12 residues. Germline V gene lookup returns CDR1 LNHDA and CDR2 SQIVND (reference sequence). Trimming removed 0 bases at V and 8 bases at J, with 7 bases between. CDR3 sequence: CASSIEGKGYTF. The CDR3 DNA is TGTGCCAGTAGTATAGAGGGGAAGGGCTACACCTTC.

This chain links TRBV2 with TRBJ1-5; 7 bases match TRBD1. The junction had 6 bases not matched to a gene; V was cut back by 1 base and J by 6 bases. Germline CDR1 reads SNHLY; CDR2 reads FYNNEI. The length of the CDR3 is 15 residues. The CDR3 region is CASSEEGATGQPQHF. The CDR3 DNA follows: TGTGCCAGCAGTGAAGAGGGGGCGACAGGTCAGCCCCAGCATTTT.

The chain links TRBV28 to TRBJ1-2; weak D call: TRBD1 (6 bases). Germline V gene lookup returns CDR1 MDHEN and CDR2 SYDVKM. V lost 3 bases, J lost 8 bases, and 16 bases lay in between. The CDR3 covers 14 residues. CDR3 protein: CASSFGGPIWGYTF. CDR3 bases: TGTGCCAGCAGTTTCGGGGGCCCGATTTGGGGCTACACCTTC.

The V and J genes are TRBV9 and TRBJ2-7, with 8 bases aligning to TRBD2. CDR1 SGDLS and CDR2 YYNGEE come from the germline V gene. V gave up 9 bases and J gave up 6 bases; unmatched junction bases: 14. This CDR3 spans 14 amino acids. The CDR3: CATLMTSEPPEQYF. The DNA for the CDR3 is TGTGCCACCCTAATGACTAGCGAGCCGCCCGAGCAGTACTTC. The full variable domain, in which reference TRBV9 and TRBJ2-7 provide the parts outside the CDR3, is DSGVTQTPKHLITATGQRVTLRCSPRSGDLSVYWYQQSLDQGLQFLIQYYNGEERAKGNILERFSAQQFPDLHSELNLSSLELGDSALYFCATLMTSEPPEQYFGPGTRLTVT.

This CDR3 is CASFSTAGDYNEQFF. The DNA of the CDR3 is TGTGCCAGTTTTAGTACGGCGGGAGACTACAATGAGCAGTTCTTC. The chain couples TRBV19 to TRBJ2-1; 7 bases are shared with TRBD2. Germline values: CDR1 LNHDA, CDR2 SQIVND (reference sequence). The J segment lost 3 bases and the V segment lost 8 bases, leaving 10 bases of the junction unmatched. The CDR3 extends over 15 amino acids.

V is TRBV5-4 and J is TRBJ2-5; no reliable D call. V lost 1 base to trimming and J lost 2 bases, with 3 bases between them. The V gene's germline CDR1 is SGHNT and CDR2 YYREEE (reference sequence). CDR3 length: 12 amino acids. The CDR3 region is CASSLSQETQYF. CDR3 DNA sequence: TGTGCCAGCAGCTTGTCACAAGAGACCCAGTACTTC.

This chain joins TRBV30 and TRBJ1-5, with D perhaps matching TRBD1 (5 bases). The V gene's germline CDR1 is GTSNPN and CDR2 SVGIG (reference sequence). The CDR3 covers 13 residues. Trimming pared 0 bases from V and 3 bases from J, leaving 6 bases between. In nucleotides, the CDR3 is TGTGCCTGGAGTGTGGGGGACAATCAGCCCCAGCATTTT. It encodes CAWSVGDNQPQHF.

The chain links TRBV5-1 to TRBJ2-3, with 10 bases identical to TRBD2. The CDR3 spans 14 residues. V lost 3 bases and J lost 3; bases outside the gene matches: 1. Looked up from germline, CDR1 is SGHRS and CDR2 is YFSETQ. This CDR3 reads CASSSGLATDTQYF. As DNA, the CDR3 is TGCGCCAGCAGCTCGGGACTAGCGACAGATACGCAGTATTTT.

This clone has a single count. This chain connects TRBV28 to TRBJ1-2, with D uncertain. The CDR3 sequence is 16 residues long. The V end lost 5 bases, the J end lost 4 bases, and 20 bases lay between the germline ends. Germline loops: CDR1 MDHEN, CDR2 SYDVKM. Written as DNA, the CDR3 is TGTGCCAGCAGTCCAAGGGCACGCCGGCCGGTCTATGGCTACACCTTC. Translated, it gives CASSPRARRPVYGYTF.

The CDR3 bases are TGCAGCGGGAGACAATACACCGGGGAGCTGTTTTTT. Amino acids: CSGRQYTGELFF. The gene calls are TRBV29-1 and TRBJ2-2; no clear D gene. The V gene's germline CDR1 is SQVTM and CDR2 ANQGSEA. There are 12 residues in the CDR3. Trimming took off 7 bases at V and 3 bases at J, with 9 bases between the two ends.

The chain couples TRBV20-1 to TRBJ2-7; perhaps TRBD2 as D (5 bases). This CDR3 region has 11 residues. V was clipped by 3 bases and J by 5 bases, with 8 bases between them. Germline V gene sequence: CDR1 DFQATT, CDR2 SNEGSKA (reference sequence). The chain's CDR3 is CSASTGDEQYF. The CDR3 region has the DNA TGCAGTGCTAGTACCGGGGACGAGCAGTACTTC.

This CDR3 reads CASSRGLAGVVEQFF. CDR3 coding DNA: TGTGCCAGCAGCAGAGGACTAGCGGGAGTCGTTGAGCAGTTCTTC. The genes are TRBV7-9 and TRBJ2-1; the match to TRBD2 covers 13 bases. The V segment lost 5 bases and the J segment 9 bases; nucleotides outside the gene matches: 7. The CDR3 is 15 amino acids. CDR1 and CDR2 (germline): SEHNR, FQNEAQ (reference sequence).

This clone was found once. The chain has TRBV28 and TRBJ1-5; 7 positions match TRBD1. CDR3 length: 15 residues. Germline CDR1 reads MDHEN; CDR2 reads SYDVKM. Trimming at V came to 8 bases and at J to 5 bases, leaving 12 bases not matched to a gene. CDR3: CASFGGTARDQPQHF. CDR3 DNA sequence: TGTGCCAGCTTTGGGGGGACAGCCCGGGATCAGCCCCAGCATTTT.

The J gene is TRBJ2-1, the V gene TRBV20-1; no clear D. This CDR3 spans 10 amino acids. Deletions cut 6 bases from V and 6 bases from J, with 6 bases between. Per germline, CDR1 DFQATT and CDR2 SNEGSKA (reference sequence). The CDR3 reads CSAHSNEQFF. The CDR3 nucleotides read TGCAGTGCCCATAGCAATGAGCAGTTCTTC.

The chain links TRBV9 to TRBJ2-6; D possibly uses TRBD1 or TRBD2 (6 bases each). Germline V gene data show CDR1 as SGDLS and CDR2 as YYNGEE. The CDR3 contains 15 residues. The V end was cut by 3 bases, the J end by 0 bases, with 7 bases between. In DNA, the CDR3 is TGTGCCAGCAGCGAGGGGGGCTCTGGGGCCAACGTCCTGACTTTC. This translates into CASSEGGSGANVLTF.

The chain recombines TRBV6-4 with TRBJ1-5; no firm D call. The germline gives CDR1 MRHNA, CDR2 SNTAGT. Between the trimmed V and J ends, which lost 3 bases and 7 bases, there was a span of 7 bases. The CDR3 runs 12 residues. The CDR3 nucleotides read TGTGCCAGCAGTGATTTGGGCCAGCCCCAGCATTTT. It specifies CASSDLGQPQHF.

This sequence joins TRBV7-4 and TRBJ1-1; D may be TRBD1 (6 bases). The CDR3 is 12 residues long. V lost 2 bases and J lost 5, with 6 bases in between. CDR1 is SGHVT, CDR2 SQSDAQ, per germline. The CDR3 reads CASSLRGTEAFF. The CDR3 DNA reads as TGTGCCAGCAGCTTAAGGGGGACTGAAGCTTTCTTT.

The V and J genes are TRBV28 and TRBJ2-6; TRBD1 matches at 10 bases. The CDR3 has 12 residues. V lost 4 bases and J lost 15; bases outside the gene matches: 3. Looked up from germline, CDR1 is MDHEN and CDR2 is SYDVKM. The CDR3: CASSSGTGALTF. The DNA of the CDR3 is TGTGCCAGCAGTTCCGGGACAGGGGCCCTGACTTTC. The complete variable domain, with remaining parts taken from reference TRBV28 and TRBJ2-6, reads DVKVTQSSRYLVKRTGEKVFLECVQDMDHENMFWYRQDPGLGLRLIYFSYDVKMKEKGDIPEGYSVSREKKERFSLILESASTNQTSMYLCASSSGTGALTFGAGSRLTVL.

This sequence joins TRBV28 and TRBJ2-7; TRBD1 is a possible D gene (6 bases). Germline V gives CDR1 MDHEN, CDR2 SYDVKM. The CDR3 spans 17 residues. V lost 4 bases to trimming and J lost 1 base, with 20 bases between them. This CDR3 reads CASSSNTGQGDSYEQYF. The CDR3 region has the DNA TGTGCCAGCAGTTCCAACACAGGGCAGGGAGATTCCTACGAGCAGTACTTC. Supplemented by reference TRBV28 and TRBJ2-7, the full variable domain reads DVKVTQSSRYLVKRTGEKVFLECVQDMDHENMFWYRQDPGLGLRLIYFSYDVKMKEKGDIPEGYSVSREKKERFSLILESASTNQTSMYLCASSSNTGQGDSYEQYFGPGTRLTVT.